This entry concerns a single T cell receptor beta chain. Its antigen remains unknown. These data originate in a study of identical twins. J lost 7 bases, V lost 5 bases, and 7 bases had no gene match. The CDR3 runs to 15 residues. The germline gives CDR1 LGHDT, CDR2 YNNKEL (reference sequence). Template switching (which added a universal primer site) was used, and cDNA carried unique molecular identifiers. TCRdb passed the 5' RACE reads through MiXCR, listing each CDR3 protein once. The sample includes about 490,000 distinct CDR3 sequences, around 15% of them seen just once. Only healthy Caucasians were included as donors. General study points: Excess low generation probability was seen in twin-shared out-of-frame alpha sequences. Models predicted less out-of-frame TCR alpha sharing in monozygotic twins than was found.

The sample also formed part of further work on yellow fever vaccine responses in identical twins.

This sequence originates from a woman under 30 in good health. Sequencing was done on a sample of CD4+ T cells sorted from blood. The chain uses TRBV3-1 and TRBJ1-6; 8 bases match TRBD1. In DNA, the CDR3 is TGTGCCAGCAGCAAAACAGGGGGAAGAAATTCACCCCTCCACTTT. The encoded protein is CASSKTGGRNSPLHF.